Listed below are T cell receptor beta chains from one sample, sequenced in a study of shared clonotypes between healthy human individuals. The table came from immunoSEQ multiplex PCR; TCRdb's copy has only in-frame clones and leaves some out. This table holds over 950,000 clones, roughly 80% found once. Sequenced sample: memory CD4+ T cells from PBMCs. These receptors were collected from a man in his late teens or twenties in good health. Some clones in this sample may be carry-over from other donors' samples. Each CDR3 is given with its conserved first and last residue. The D gene is left open where the match is weak. Not every row has a clone size; where given, it reads once, few, many or a size class.

v_gene,j_gene,abundance,d_gene,CDR3aa,CDR3nt
TRBV5-5,TRBJ2-3,few,TRBD2,CASSPRTSGVGDTQYF,TGTGCCAGCAGCCCACGGACTAGCGGGGTGGGAGATACGCAGTATTTT
TRBV6-5,TRBJ2-5,.,.,CASSGRRGSETQYF,TGTGCCAGCAGTGGTCGCCGGGGTTCAGAGACCCAGTACTTC
TRBV5-1,TRBJ2-2,once,.,CASSFDRPGTGELFF,TGCGCCAGCAGCTTCGACAGGCCGGGGACCGGGGAGCTGTTTTTT
TRBV4-2,TRBJ2-7,few,.,CASSQSGPRDEQYF,TGTGCCAGCAGCCAGTCGGGGCCTCGGGACGAGCAGTACTTC
TRBV7-2,TRBJ2-3,.,.,CASSTGQLDTQYF,TGTGCCAGCAGCACTGGACAGTTAGATACGCAGTATTTT
TRBV30,TRBJ2-7,.,TRBD2,CAWSPILAGGYEQYF,TGTGCCTGGAGTCCTATCCTAGCGGGAGGCTACGAGCAGTACTTC
TRBV5-1,TRBJ2-4,.,.,CASSLDGASKNIQYF,TGCGCCAGCAGCTTGGACGGGGCGTCCAAAAACATTCAGTACTTC
TRBV15,TRBJ2-7,.,.,CATSRGGRTIREQYF,TGTGCCACCAGCAGAGGAGGTCGGACCATCCGGGAGCAGTACTTC
TRBV7-2,TRBJ1-2,.,.,CASSPNRGLVDGYTF,TGTGCCAGCAGCCCCAACCGAGGGCTTGTGGATGGCTACACCTTC
TRBV7-3,TRBJ2-5,.,.,CASSLMHSAGQETQYF,TGTGCCAGCAGCTTAATGCATTCGGCAGGGCAAGAGACCCAGTACTTC
TRBV11-1,TRBJ1-2,.,TRBD1,CASSSRDRGPGGYTF,TGTGCCAGCAGCTCCCGGGACAGGGGGCCGGGTGGCTACACCTTC
TRBV15,TRBJ2-1,few,TRBD2,CATSNLRGYNEQFF,TGTGCCACCAGCAACCTGCGGGGGTACAATGAGCAGTTCTTC
TRBV9,TRBJ2-3,.,TRBD1,CASSPGQGGDTQYF,TGTGCCAGCAGCCCCGGACAGGGAGGCGATACGCAGTATTTT
TRBV7-3,TRBJ2-1,.,.,CASSLNGNYNEQFF,TGTGCCAGCAGCTTAAACGGCAACTACAATGAGCAGTTCTTC
TRBV10-3,TRBJ1-1,few,.,CAISRGTEAFF,TGTGCCATCAGTCGTGGGACTGAAGCTTTCTTT
TRBV5-8,TRBJ2-7,.,.,CASSLRGSYEQYF,TGTGCCAGCAGCTTGCGGGGGTCCTACGAGCAGTACTTC
TRBV14,TRBJ2-3,.,.,CASSQDLWRGTQYF,TGTGCCAGCAGCCAAGATCTTTGGCGAGGTACGCAGTATTTT
TRBV11-2,TRBJ2-5,.,.,CASSLGRTLGETQYF,TGTGCCAGCAGCTTAGGACGAACGCTGGGAGAGACCCAGTACTTC
TRBV5-1,TRBJ1-2,.,.,CASSLRWGADGYTF,TGCGCCAGCAGCTTGAGATGGGGGGCGGATGGCTACACCTTC
TRBV28,TRBJ2-3,.,.,CASYRRDPSTDTQYF,TGTGCCAGTTATCGACGGGACCCAAGCACAGATACGCAGTATTTT
TRBV11-1,TRBJ2-1,.,.,CASSLITRSVNEQFF,TGTGCCAGCAGCCTTATTACTAGATCGGTCAATGAGCAGTTCTTC
TRBV30,TRBJ2-7,.,.,CAWERRGPYEQYF,TGTGCCTGGGAACGGAGGGGGCCCTACGAGCAGTACTTC
TRBV14,TRBJ1-2,few,.,CASSQLTPPGYTF,TGTGCCAGCAGCCAACTGACACCTCCTGGCTACACCTTC
TRBV2,TRBJ2-3,.,.,CASRHDLTPDTQYF,TGTGCCAGCAGACACGATCTGACGCCAGATACGCAGTATTTT
TRBV4-2,TRBJ2-5,.,TRBD2,CASSLGGKEGQYF,TGTGCCAGCAGCCTGGGGGGGAAGGAGGGCCAGTACTTC
TRBV4-1,TRBJ2-5,.,TRBD2,CASSQPAAGLAGGGQETQYF,TGCGCCAGCAGCCAACCGGCGGCGGGTCTAGCGGGAGGGGGCCAAGAGACCCAGTACTTC
TRBV5-1,TRBJ1-1,.,.,CASSWQGSTEAFF,TGCGCCAGCAGCTGGCAGGGGAGCACTGAAGCTTTCTTT
TRBV2,TRBJ1-1,once,TRBD1,CASSDGTGLLGTEAFF,TGTGCCAGCAGTGACGGGACAGGGCTACTTGGCACTGAAGCTTTCTTT
TRBV7-9,TRBJ2-5,once,.,CASSAYTSRATGETQYF,TGTGCCAGCAGCGCGTATACCTCGCGGGCGACCGGGGAGACCCAGTACTTC
TRBV6-6,TRBJ1-2,few,.,CAGKTSGTSPGYTF,TGTGCCGGGAAAACCAGCGGGACCTCCCCTGGCTACACCTTC
TRBV28,TRBJ1-1,.,TRBD1,CASTWGSGQGIPEAFF,TGTGCCAGCACCTGGGGCAGCGGACAGGGAATACCTGAAGCTTTCTTT
TRBV28,TRBJ2-1,.,.,CASREGPSYNEQFF,TGTGCCAGCAGGGAGGGACCGTCCTACAATGAGCAGTTCTTC
TRBV25-1,TRBJ2-3,.,.,CASSDRTPTDTQYF,TGTGCCAGCAGTGACAGGACGCCCACAGATACGCAGTATTTT
TRBV28,TRBJ1-5,few,.,CASSHFGVRGQPQHF,TGTGCCAGCAGTCATTTCGGGGTACGAGGTCAGCCCCAGCATTTT
TRBV27,TRBJ2-1,.,TRBD1,CASSWVQGLTHYNEQFF,TGTGCCAGCAGCTGGGTACAGGGGTTGACTCACTACAATGAGCAGTTCTTC
TRBV5-1,TRBJ2-7,.,.,CASSLVVDYEQYF,TGCGCCAGCAGCTTGGTTGTTGACTACGAGCAGTACTTC
TRBV7-3,TRBJ1-5,.,.,CASSPDGKGEDQPQHF,TGTGCCAGCAGCCCCGACGGAAAGGGAGAGGATCAGCCCCAGCATTTT
TRBV28,TRBJ1-6,.,TRBD1,CASSFYQGENSPLHF,TGTGCCAGCAGTTTCTACCAGGGGGAGAATTCACCCCTCCACTTT
TRBV5-4,TRBJ1-1,.,.,CASSLGGAEDTEAFF,TGTGCCAGCAGCTTGGGGGGCGCGGAAGACACTGAAGCTTTCTTT
TRBV18,TRBJ1-6,.,.,CASSLSGRDSPLHF,TGTGCCAGCTCACTTTCAGGGAGAGATTCACCCCTCCACTTT
TRBV30,TRBJ2-3,.,TRBD1,CAWRHRGGTQYF,TGTGCCTGGAGACACAGGGGCGGGACGCAGTATTTT
TRBV18,TRBJ1-2,.,.,CASSPGPGYVYTF,TGTGCCAGCTCCCCAGGGCCGGGATACGTCTACACCTTC
TRBV7-2,TRBJ2-5,.,.,CASSLFRDSAHQETQYF,TGTGCCAGCAGCTTATTTAGGGATAGCGCCCATCAGGAGACCCAGTACTTC
TRBV5-6,TRBJ1-1,.,.,CASSLRRVMNTEAFF,TGTGCCAGCAGCCTCCGACGGGTGATGAACACTGAAGCTTTCTTT
TRBV7-8,TRBJ2-1,many,TRBD2,CASSWVIGDSGRVSSYNEQFF,TGTGCCAGCAGCTGGGTGATAGGGGATAGCGGGAGGGTGAGCTCCTACAATGAGCAGTTCTTC
TRBV7-6,TRBJ2-7,.,TRBD2,CASSLEASGSYEQYF,TGTGCCAGCAGCTTAGAGGCTAGCGGGAGCTACGAGCAGTACTTC
TRBV7-9,TRBJ2-3,once,TRBD1,CASSPTTGPDTQYF,TGTGCCAGCAGCCCCACGACAGGGCCAGATACGCAGTATTTT
TRBV18,TRBJ2-2,.,.,CASSPGHNTGELFF,TGTGCCAGCTCACCCGGGCACAACACCGGGGAGCTGTTTTTT
TRBV2,TRBJ2-7,.,TRBD1,CASTNRGPYEQYF,TGTGCCAGCACCAACAGGGGGCCGTACGAGCAGTACTTC
TRBV7-2,TRBJ1-2,.,.,CASSPKGRIRPINYGYTF,TGTGCCAGCTCCCCGAAAGGCCGGATACGGCCTATTAACTATGGCTACACCTTC
TRBV7-9,TRBJ1-1,.,TRBD1,CASSSPTGGGDEAFF,TGTGCCAGCAGCTCACCTACAGGGGGCGGTGATGAAGCTTTCTTT